This passage covers 32 T cell receptor beta chains from one sample sequenced in a study of glioma-infiltrating T cells after dendritic cell vaccination (TCRdb year 2016). The protocol used for the library was the immunoSEQ multiplex PCR assay. Drawn from immuneACCESS, this table holds only the in-frame rearrangements with V and J called that TCRdb kept. Clones are partly lost; checked studies trace under half to an unresolved V gene and leave the rest unexplained. Present in this sample are 65,000 or so clones, roughly 86% of which were seen just once. The ten largest clones represent 11% of the sample. Read against the paper, the sample's time point label means: after dendritic cell vaccination, including at tumor progression/relapse. This sample comprised blood, obtained after dendritic cell vaccination. Receptor source: a human donor with glioblastoma.

This chain uses TRBV10-3 with TRBJ1-6; possible D gene TRBD1, 6 bases. CDR1 is ENHRY, CDR2 SYGVKD, per germline. V lost 7 bases, J lost 7 bases, and 11 bases lay in between. The CDR3 has 13 residues. The CDR3: CAITTGSNSPLHF. Written as DNA, the CDR3 is TGTGCCATCACTACAGGGTCGAATTCACCCCTCCACTTT.

The chain links TRBV7-2 to TRBJ1-2, with D tentatively TRBD1 (5 bases). The CDR3 totals 13 residues. Germline V gene lookup returns CDR1 SGHTA and CDR2 FQGNSA. The ends were cut back, 5 bases at V and 5 bases at J, with 12 bases in the middle. In DNA form, the CDR3 reads TGTGCCAGCAGCCCCGCAGGGCAATATGGCTACACCTTC. It specifies CASSPAGQYGYTF.

The sample holds a few counts of this clone. V gene TRBV15 combines with J gene TRBJ1-2, with 8 bases identical to TRBD1. V was pared by 1 base and J by 3 bases, with 7 bases of the junction left unmatched. The CDR3 sequence is 16 residues long. Germline loops: CDR1 LNHNV, CDR2 YYDKDF (reference sequence). The DNA of the CDR3 is TGTGCCACCAGCAGAGGGGGACAGGAAAAGCACTATGGCTACACCTTC. Its translation: CATSRGGQEKHYGYTF. Drawing the rest from reference TRBV15 and TRBJ1-2, the complete variable domain is DAMVIQNPRYQVTQFGKPVTLSCSQTLNHNVMYWYQQKSSQAPKLLFHYYDKDFNNEADTPDNFQSRRPNTSFCFLDIRSPGLGDTAMYLCATSRGGQEKHYGYTFGSGTRLTVV.

The J gene is TRBJ1-2, the V gene TRBV9; D is ambiguous. CDR3 size: 14 residues. V was cut by 0 bases and J by 7 bases, with 13 bases left in between. Per the germline V gene, CDR1 is SGDLS and CDR2 is YYNGEE. CDR3 in amino acids: CASSVEAGVRGYTF. For the CDR3, the DNA is TGTGCCAGCAGCGTAGAGGCCGGGGTTCGTGGCTACACCTTC.

V gene TRBV6-6 combines with J gene TRBJ1-1; D call uncertain. Looked up from germline, CDR1 is MNHNY and CDR2 is SVGAGI (reference sequence). This CDR3 spans 11 amino acids. Trimming took off 6 bases at V and 5 bases at J, with 7 bases between the two ends. The CDR3 here is CASRQLTEAFF. CDR3 in DNA: TGTGCCAGCAGACAACTAACTGAAGCTTTCTTT.

V is TRBV5-6 and J is TRBJ2-1; 8 nucleotides align to TRBD2. This CDR3 region has 13 residues. V dropped 4 bases and J dropped 8; count of bases not matched to a gene: 5. Germline lookup yields CDR1 SGHDT and CDR2 YYEEEE. CDR3 DNA: TGTGCCAGCAGCGCCGGGAGGGGAGATGAGCAGTTCTTC. Its translation is CASSAGRGDEQFF. Variable domain in full (rest from reference TRBV5-6 and TRBJ2-1): DAGVTQSPTHLIKTRGQQVTLRCSPKSGHDTVSWYQQALGQGPQFIFQYYEEEERQRGNFPDRFSGHQFPNYSSELNVNALLLGDSALYLCASSAGRGDEQFFGPGTRLTVL.

The chain links TRBV19 to TRBJ1-2; D gene uncertain. V lost 10 bases to trimming and J lost 2 bases, with 8 bases between them. Germline V CDR1 and CDR2: LNHDA, SQIVND (reference sequence). The CDR3 sequence is 11 residues long. DNA for the CDR3: TGTGCCACCCTCAGGAACTATGGCTACACCTTC. It specifies CATLRNYGYTF.

This clone was detected a few times. V is TRBV7-9 and J is TRBJ1-2, with unresolved D. The CDR3 length is 14 residues. Trimming removed 5 bases at V and 2 bases at J, with 12 bases between. CDR1 is SEHNR, CDR2 FQNEAQ, per germline (reference sequence). The CDR3 nucleotides read TGTGCCAGCAGCCCCCCCGGCGGGAACTATGGCTACACCTTC. As protein: CASSPPGGNYGYTF.

V gene TRBV11-2 combines with J gene TRBJ1-1; D may be TRBD1 (5 bases). V gave up 0 bases and J gave up 5 bases, with 13 bases separating them. The CDR3 is 15 residues long. Looked up from germline, CDR1 is SGHAT and CDR2 is FQNNGV. The CDR3 is CASSLDTGIGTEAFF. In nucleotides, the CDR3 is TGTGCCAGCAGCTTAGATACAGGCATTGGAACTGAAGCTTTCTTT.

This chain joins TRBV10-1 and TRBJ2-7; 7 nucleotides line up with TRBD1. Per the germline V gene, CDR1 is WNHNN and CDR2 is SYGVQD (reference sequence). The CDR3 contains 17 residues. J gave up 3 bases and V 0 bases, and 11 bases lay outside the gene matches. CDR3 region: CASSESIMGGQDYEQYF. The DNA of the CDR3 is TGCGCCAGCAGTGAGTCGATTATGGGTGGACAGGACTACGAGCAGTACTTC.

This clone was observed a handful of times. The V call is TRBV4-3, the J call TRBJ1-1; D perhaps matches TRBD1 (6 bases). CDR1 and CDR2 (germline): LGHNA, YSLEER. The length of the CDR3 is 14 residues. The germline V and J ends were trimmed by 4 bases and 1 base, with 10 bases remaining between them. The CDR3 nucleotides read TGCGCCAGCAGCCGCGTGACAGGGAACACTGAAGCTTTCTTT. Its protein is CASSRVTGNTEAFF.

This rearrangement joins TRBV27 to TRBJ2-7; D is perhaps TRBD1 (5 bases). CDR1 and CDR2 (germline): MNHEY, SMNVEV (reference sequence). The CDR3 has 13 residues. Trimming left V 6 bases short and J 2 bases short, with 11 bases between. The CDR3 DNA is TGTGCCAGCAGGCAAGGGGATCCCTACGAGCAGTACTTC. Protein sequence: CASRQGDPYEQYF.

The rearrangement links TRBV7-2 to TRBJ2-3; 8 nucleotides match TRBD2. From germline, CDR1 is SGHTA and CDR2 FQGNSA. Trimming cost V 1 base and J 7 bases; bases outside gene matches: 10. This CDR3 comprises 16 residues. The chain's CDR3 is CASSLGRGDTSNTQYF. The CDR3 nucleotides read TGTGCCAGCAGCTTAGGGCGGGGGGACACGTCGAATACGCAGTATTTT.

This clone is a singleton in its sample. This chain uses TRBV7-6 with TRBJ2-5; D might be TRBD2 (6 bases). This CDR3 spans 15 amino acids. Trimming took 2 bases from V and 2 from J, leaving 12 bases between them. The V gene's germline CDR1 is SGHVS and CDR2 FNYEAQ. CDR3 residues: CASSLQTRPQETQYF. Here the CDR3 DNA reads TGTGCCAGCAGCTTACAGACTAGGCCACAAGAGACCCAGTACTTC.

The CDR3 coding sequence is TGTGCCAGCCAGACGGGACAAGGATTCGTAGATACGCAGTATTTT. Translation: CASQTGQGFVDTQYF. V gene TRBV25-1 combines with J gene TRBJ2-3, with TRBD1 as a possible D gene (6 bases). This CDR3 has 15 residues. Trimming stripped 8 bases from V and 5 bases from J, with 20 bases between. In germline, CDR1 is MGHDK, CDR2 SYGVNS.

J is TRBJ2-1 and V is TRBV29-1; 8 positions agree with TRBD2. The V segment lost 6 bases and the J segment 0 bases; nucleotides outside the gene matches: 7. CDR3 size: 15 residues. Germline loops: CDR1 SQVTM, CDR2 ANQGSEA. CDR3 DNA: TGCAGCGTCGCCAGCGGGAGTAGCTCCTACAATGAGCAGTTCTTC. It encodes CSVASGSSSYNEQFF.

The sample holds one count of this clone. Written as DNA, the CDR3 is TGTGCCAGCGGGGGGACAGGGGGCGCGGCCGAGCCCCAGCATTTT. Its translation is CASGGTGGAAEPQHF. The rearrangement uses TRBV11-2 and TRBJ1-5; 12 positions agree with TRBD1. V dropped 8 bases and J dropped 8; count of bases not matched to a gene: 10. Germline CDR1 SGHAT, CDR2 FQNNGV. The CDR3 length is 15 residues.

The chain joins TRBV2 to TRBJ2-4; TRBD1 might be the D (5 bases). The V and J ends lost 8 bases and 2 bases respectively, with 19 bases between them. CDR1 SNHLY and CDR2 FYNNEI come from the germline V gene. CDR3 length equals 16 residues. The CDR3 protein is CASGLGVSLSKNIQYF. In DNA, the CDR3 is TGTGCCAGCGGGTTAGGGGTGTCGCTGTCCAAAAACATTCAGTACTTC. Full variable domain (outside the CDR3, taken from reference TRBV2 and TRBJ2-4): EPEVTQTPSHQVTQMGQEVILRCVPISNHLYFYWYRQILGQKVEFLVSFYNNEISEKSEIFDDQFSVERPDGSNFTLKIRSTKLEDSAMYFCASGLGVSLSKNIQYFGAGTRLSVL.

The J gene is TRBJ1-1, the V gene TRBV7-2, with a weak D call TRBD1 (5 bases). Germline V gene data show CDR1 as SGHTA and CDR2 as FQGNSA. V was trimmed by 4 bases and J by 3 bases, leaving 15 bases between them. This CDR3 region has 15 residues. CDR3 DNA sequence: TGTGCCAGCAGCTACGAACCGGGACTCTACACTGAAGCTTTCTTT. Its translation is CASSYEPGLYTEAFF.

This sequence joins TRBV2 and TRBJ1-2, with D hard to call. Looked up from germline, CDR1 is SNHLY and CDR2 is FYNNEI. V was pared by 7 bases and J by 4 bases, with 7 bases between. The CDR3 length is 11 residues. CDR3 DNA: TGTGCCAGCACTTTACTCTATGGCTACACCTTC. It codes for CASTLLYGYTF. The full variable domain, rest sourced from reference TRBV2 and TRBJ1-2, is EPEVTQTPSHQVTQMGQEVILRCVPISNHLYFYWYRQILGQKVEFLVSFYNNEISEKSEIFDDQFSVERPDGSNFTLKIRSTKLEDSAMYFCASTLLYGYTFGSGTRLTVV.

The genes are TRBV5-1 and TRBJ2-1; D is undetermined. The CDR3 contains 13 residues. Germline values: CDR1 SGHRS, CDR2 YFSETQ. V was trimmed by 1 base and J by 6 bases, leaving 8 bases between them. The chain's CDR3 is CASSLTVSNEQFF. The CDR3 bases are TGCGCCAGCAGCTTGACGGTATCCAATGAGCAGTTCTTC.

The gene calls are TRBV5-1 and TRBJ1-1; D unresolved. Trimming shortened V by 0 bases and J by 0 bases, and 9 bases separated the two germline ends. Germline loops: CDR1 SGHRS, CDR2 YFSETQ. This CDR3 is 15 amino acids long. The CDR3 coding sequence is TGCGCCAGCAGCTTGGGGCAGACAATGAACACTGAAGCTTTCTTT. Encoded protein: CASSLGQTMNTEAFF.

The rearrangement uses TRBV20-1 and TRBJ1-2; D remains unclear. CDR1 is DFQATT and CDR2 is SNEGSKA in the germline V gene (reference sequence). The CDR3 is 10 residues long. Trimming shortened V by 6 bases and J by 2 bases, and 4 bases separated the two germline ends. CDR3 amino acids: CSALNYGYTF. CDR3 DNA: TGCAGTGCGCTAAACTATGGCTACACCTTC.

This chain joins TRBV6-5 and TRBJ2-7; 10 bases line up with TRBD1. Germline CDR1 is MNHEY and CDR2 is SVGAGI. The CDR3 runs to 14 residues. V was clipped by 6 bases and J by 2 bases; unmatched bases: 4. CDR3 protein: CASRRGQGTYEQYF. The CDR3 DNA sequence: TGTGCCAGCAGGAGGGGACAGGGGACCTACGAGCAGTACTTC.

The CDR3 is CASSLKQGTEAFF. The CDR3 DNA follows: TGTGCCAGCAGCCTAAAACAGGGGACTGAAGCTTTCTTT. The chain combines TRBV7-7 with TRBJ1-1; 7 bases are shared with TRBD1. J gave up 5 bases and V 5 bases, and 5 bases lay outside the gene matches. This CDR3 is built from 13 residues. The germline V gene has CDR1 SSHAT and CDR2 FNYEAQ (reference sequence).

The V gene is TRBV13, the J gene TRBJ2-5; a possible D gene is TRBD1 (5 bases). V lost 1 base, J lost 0 bases, and 15 bases lay in between. CDR1 is PRHDT and CDR2 is FYEKMQ in the germline V gene (reference sequence). The CDR3 has 17 residues. The CDR3, as DNA: TGTGCCAGCAGCTTAGAGGGGCAGGGAACGGACCAAGAGACCCAGTACTTC. Protein: CASSLEGQGTDQETQYF.

This clone was picked up a small number of times. V and J are TRBV10-3 and TRBJ2-2; D is ambiguous. Germline assignment: CDR1 ENHRY and CDR2 SYGVKD. The V end was cut by 2 bases, the J end by 3 bases, with 7 bases between. The CDR3 has 14 amino acids. The DNA of the CDR3 is TGTGCCATCAGTGAGCTTACTGACACCGGGGAGCTGTTTTTT. It is translated as CAISELTDTGELFF.

The V and J genes are TRBV30 and TRBJ1-2, with D uncertain. This CDR3 is built from 15 residues. CDR1 GTSNPN and CDR2 SVGIG come from the germline V gene (reference sequence). Deletions cut 4 bases from V and 0 bases from J, with 15 bases between. In DNA, the CDR3 is TGTGCCTGGATACTTGGAGGGTCCGCTAACTATGGCTACACCTTC. Its protein is CAWILGGSANYGYTF.

V usage is TRBV7-2 and J usage is TRBJ2-5; maybe TRBD2 (7 bases). The CDR3 loop spans 14 amino acids. Germline lookup yields CDR1 SGHTA and CDR2 FQGNSA. Between the trimmed V and J ends, which lost 0 bases and 5 bases, there was a span of 10 bases. Written as DNA, the CDR3 is TGTGCCAGCAGCTTAGCGGGGGGGCGGGAGACCCAGTACTTC. Amino acids: CASSLAGGRETQYF.

This clone was detected once. CDR3: CASTPSWGPQETQYF. In nucleotides, the CDR3 is TGTGCCAGCACCCCGTCTTGGGGGCCCCAAGAGACCCAGTACTTC. The chain has TRBV7-7 and TRBJ2-5, with a tentative D call TRBD1 (6 bases). The CDR3 sequence is 15 residues long. Between the trimmed V and J ends, which lost 7 bases and 1 base, there was a span of 16 bases. CDR1 and CDR2 (germline): SSHAT, FNYEAQ (reference sequence).

This chain's CDR3 is CASSLEQFNEQFF. The DNA for the CDR3 is TGTGCCAGCAGCTTAGAACAGTTCAATGAGCAGTTCTTC. The J gene is TRBJ2-1, the V gene TRBV11-2, with D hard to call. The germline V and J ends were trimmed by 0 bases and 6 bases, with 6 bases remaining between them. The germline V gene has CDR1 SGHAT and CDR2 FQNNGV. The CDR3 spans 13 residues.

The rearrangement uses TRBV30 and TRBJ2-7; D might be TRBD2 (6 bases). Trimming left V 3 bases short and J 3 bases short, with 9 bases between. There are 12 residues in the CDR3. CDR1 and CDR2 (germline): GTSNPN, SVGIG (reference sequence). CDR3 sequence (DNA): TGTGCCTGGAGCCGTAGCGGCTACGAGCAGTACTTC. Translation gives CAWSRSGYEQYF.